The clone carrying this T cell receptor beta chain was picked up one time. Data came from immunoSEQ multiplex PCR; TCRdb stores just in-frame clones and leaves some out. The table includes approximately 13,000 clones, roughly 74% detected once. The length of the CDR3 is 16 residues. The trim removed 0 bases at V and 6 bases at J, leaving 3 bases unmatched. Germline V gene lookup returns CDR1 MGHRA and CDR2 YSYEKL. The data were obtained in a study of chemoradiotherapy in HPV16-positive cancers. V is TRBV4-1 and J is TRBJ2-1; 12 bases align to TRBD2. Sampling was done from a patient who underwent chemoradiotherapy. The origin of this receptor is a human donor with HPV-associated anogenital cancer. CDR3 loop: CASSQEGLAGLNEQFF. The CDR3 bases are TGCGCCAGCAGCCAAGAAGGACTAGCGGGACTCAATGAGCAGTTCTTC.